The next 21 T cell receptor beta chains were all read from a single sample in a study of CD8 T cells in ankylosing spondylitis. TCRdb redid the calling of the 5' RACE reads with MiXCR, one entry per CDR3 protein. The sample carries approximately 140,000 distinct CDR3 sequences, under 45% recorded once. Sequencing was performed on synovial fluid, either unsorted or a sorted T cell fraction (not recorded which). The origin of the receptors is a male donor with ankylosing spondylitis.

J is TRBJ1-1 and V is TRBV2, with TRBD1 identical over 9 bases. J gave up 0 bases and V 6 bases, and 8 bases lay outside the gene matches. The germline gives CDR1 SNHLY, CDR2 FYNNEI. The CDR3 consists of 16 residues. The CDR3: CASRRDRVTMNTEAFF. The DNA of the CDR3 is TGTGCCAGCAGGAGGGACAGGGTGACCATGAACACTGAAGCTTTCTTT.

The V call is TRBV15, the J call TRBJ2-2; 15 bases fit TRBD2. CDR3 size: 17 residues. Trimming at V came to 3 bases and at J to 1 base, leaving 0 bases not matched to a gene. Per germline, CDR1 LNHNV and CDR2 YYDKDF (reference sequence). The CDR3 DNA is TGTGCCACCAGCAGGGGACTAGCGGGAGGGAACACCGGGGAGCTGTTTTTT. It yields the protein CATSRGLAGGNTGELFF.

J is TRBJ2-3 and V is TRBV4-2; 7 nucleotides line up with TRBD2. CDR1 LGHNA and CDR2 YNFKEQ come from the germline V gene. The CDR3 runs 16 residues. V dropped 5 bases and J dropped 0; count of bases not matched to a gene: 8. CDR3 loop: CASSNRDYTSTDTQYF. As DNA, the CDR3 is TGTGCCAGCAGCAATCGGGACTACACTAGCACAGATACGCAGTATTTT.

This chain joins TRBV25-1 and TRBJ1-2, with D maybe TRBD1 (5 bases). CDR3 length: 14 residues. The V end lost 3 bases, the J end lost 7 bases, and 15 bases lay between the germline ends. Germline V gene sequence: CDR1 MGHDK, CDR2 SYGVNS. The CDR3 DNA reads TGTGCCAGCAGTGAGGGGGGTGATTCGGGTGGCTACACCTTC. Protein: CASSEGGDSGGYTF.

The chain employs TRBV12-3 or TRBV12-4 and TRBJ1-6; 7 nucleotides match TRBD1. The V segment lost 8 bases and the J segment 9 bases; nucleotides outside the gene matches: 7. This CDR3 contains 13 residues. The CDR3 nucleotides read TGTGCCAGCCGGGGAGGGGGCGCTTCACCCCTCCACTTT. Its translation: CASRGGGASPLHF.

This clonotype was counted only a few times. V usage is TRBV28 and J usage is TRBJ1-6, with unresolved D. The germline V gene has CDR1 MDHEN and CDR2 SYDVKM. The CDR3 has 17 amino acids. V lost 5 bases and J lost 0, with 14 bases in between. In DNA, the CDR3 is TGTGCCAGCAGTCCCCACCCCAAGGGCTCCTATAATTCACCCCTCCACTTT. Translating gives CASSPHPKGSYNSPLHF.

The chain links TRBV5-5 to TRBJ2-1; D unclear. In germline, CDR1 is SGHKS, CDR2 YYEKEE (reference sequence). The CDR3 is 14 amino acids. The V end was cut by 5 bases, the J end by 0 bases, with 9 bases between. The CDR3 reads CASRVYSSYNEQFF. CDR3 nucleotides: TGTGCCAGCAGGGTTTACAGCTCCTACAATGAGCAGTTCTTC.

The chain combines TRBV7-9 with TRBJ2-5; no firm D call. Per germline, CDR1 SEHNR and CDR2 FQNEAQ (reference sequence). V was trimmed by 4 bases and J by 2 bases, leaving 2 bases between them. This CDR3 comprises 11 residues. CDR3 protein: CASSWQETQYF. As DNA, the CDR3 is TGTGCCAGCAGCTGGCAAGAGACCCAGTACTTC.

The chain combines TRBV19 with TRBJ2-1; 11 bases fit TRBD2. CDR3 length equals 14 residues. The junction had 0 bases not matched to a gene; V was cut back by 8 bases and J by 0 bases. Per germline, CDR1 LNHDA and CDR2 SQIVND (reference sequence). The CDR3 DNA reads TGTGCCAGTCTAGCGGGGGGCTCCTACAATGAGCAGTTCTTC. Translation gives CASLAGGSYNEQFF.

This sequence joins TRBV4-1 and TRBJ2-1; TRBD1 is a possible D gene (6 bases). Germline CDR1 MGHRA, CDR2 YSYEKL. The CDR3 is 14 residues long. Trimming left V 8 bases short and J 2 bases short, with 13 bases between. The CDR3 spells CASAGQQTYNEQFF. As DNA, the CDR3 is TGCGCCAGCGCCGGACAGCAGACCTACAATGAGCAGTTCTTC.

The chain combines TRBV20-1 with TRBJ1-1; D remains ambiguous. Germline V gene lookup returns CDR1 DFQATT and CDR2 SNEGSKA (reference sequence). The CDR3 extends over 12 amino acids. Trimming removed 6 bases at V and 7 bases at J, with 15 bases between. The CDR3, as DNA: TGCAGTGCGCCAAGTAGTGGGGTTGAAGCTTTCTTT. Protein product: CSAPSSGVEAFF.

The V call is TRBV2, the J call TRBJ2-7; TRBD1 matches 9 bases. Germline CDR1 and CDR2: SNHLY and FYNNEI. This CDR3 contains 12 residues. V shed 11 bases and J 0 bases; nucleotides not matched to a gene: 2. The CDR3 reads CAGQGSSYEQYF. CDR3 nucleotide sequence: TGTGCCGGACAGGGGTCCTCCTACGAGCAGTACTTC.

This clonotype was detected only a few times. J is TRBJ2-5 and V is TRBV11-2; D might be TRBD1 or TRBD2, each matching 5 bases. This CDR3 comprises 14 residues. The V end lost 4 bases, the J end lost 1 base, and 10 bases lay between the germline ends. In germline, CDR1 is SGHAT, CDR2 FQNNGV. The CDR3 nucleotides read TGTGCCAGCAGCTACCCGGGGCTCCAAGAGACCCAGTACTTC. Translating gives CASSYPGLQETQYF.

This clonotype was counted at least ten times. CDR3 nucleotides: TGCGCCAGCAGCCAAGATCATAACCCCGGGACCTACGAGCAGTACTTC. Residues: CASSQDHNPGTYEQYF. The chain uses TRBV4-3 and TRBJ2-7; a weak D match, TRBD2 (5 bases). There are 16 residues in the CDR3. Trimming shortened V by 0 bases and J by 2 bases, and 14 bases separated the two germline ends. Per germline, CDR1 LGHNA and CDR2 YSLEER.

The chain combines TRBV10-3 with TRBJ2-1; 8 nucleotides agree with TRBD2. Losses at the gene ends were 10 bases for V and 10 bases for J; bases not matched to a gene: 15. Germline V gene data show CDR1 as ENHRY and CDR2 as SYGVKD. The CDR3 length is 14 residues. The CDR3 nucleotides are TGTGCCACCAGAGGGCCTAGCGGGCGCCGGGAGCAGTTCTTC. This codes for CATRGPSGRREQFF.

The count of this clonotype is one. The chain is built from TRBV7-8 and TRBJ1-2; 7 positions agree with TRBD1. The CDR3 has 15 residues. Germline-derived CDR1 and CDR2 are SGHVS and FQNEAQ. V lost 1 base and J lost 4; bases outside the gene matches: 6. The DNA of the CDR3 is TGTGCCAGCAGCTTAGGCTGGACAGGCGGCTATGGCTACACCTTC. Its protein product is CASSLGWTGGYGYTF.

J is TRBJ1-1 and V is TRBV5-1; D is possibly TRBD1 (6 bases). The V end was cut by 3 bases, the J end by 5 bases, with 17 bases between. This CDR3 is 15 amino acids long. CDR1 and CDR2 (germline): SGHRS, YFSETQ. The CDR3 region is CASSSPRGAGTEAFF. The CDR3 DNA is TGCGCCAGCAGCTCCCCGCGGGGGGCGGGGACTGAAGCTTTCTTT.

This clonotype was seen more than once but under ten times. This rearrangement joins TRBV4-1 to TRBJ1-1, with a tentative D call TRBD1 (6 bases). The CDR3 is made up of 16 amino acids. The V gene's germline CDR1 is MGHRA and CDR2 YSYEKL. The V end was cut by 0 bases, the J end by 3 bases, with 14 bases between. Here the CDR3 reads CASSQDMAQGDTEAFF. The CDR3 region has the DNA TGCGCCAGCAGCCAAGATATGGCACAGGGAGACACTGAAGCTTTCTTT.

The chain uses TRBV15 and TRBJ1-6; TRBD1 matches at 7 bases. The CDR3 totals 16 residues. V lost 0 bases, J lost 9 bases, and 8 bases stayed unmatched. Germline loops: CDR1 LNHNV, CDR2 YYDKDF (reference sequence). CDR3 protein: CATSRERPGGGSPLHF. CDR3 in DNA: TGTGCCACCAGCAGAGAACGGCCAGGGGGAGGTTCACCCCTCCACTTT.

The V gene is TRBV20-1, the J gene TRBJ2-3; the D gene is possibly TRBD2 (5 bases). Deletions cut 1 base from V and 2 bases from J, with 16 bases between. This CDR3 region has 16 residues. CDR1 and CDR2 (germline): DFQATT, SNEGSKA (reference sequence). CDR3 in amino acids: CSARAGLAKDTDTQYF. The CDR3 DNA reads as TGCAGTGCTAGAGCGGGTTTAGCGAAGGACACAGATACGCAGTATTTT.

The chain joins TRBV4-3 to TRBJ2-5, with 16 nucleotides matching TRBD2. Losses at the gene ends were 4 bases for V and 4 bases for J; bases not matched to a gene: 3. Germline V gene sequence: CDR1 LGHNA, CDR2 YSLEER. The CDR3 is 16 amino acids. CDR3 in DNA: TGCGCCAGCAGCCCGGGACTAGCGGGAGGGGGAGAGACCCAGTACTTC. It yields the protein CASSPGLAGGGETQYF.